The 30 T cell receptor beta chains below all came from one sample that was sequenced in a study of long-term antiretroviral therapy in people with HIV. Assay version v3.0 of immunoSEQ was used, and it was run at survey level. Profiled with immunoSEQ multiplex PCR; TCRdb holds only in-frame clones, not every one. Counted here are around 21,000 clones, approximately 81% occurring once; the ten biggest clones make up about 12%. The sequenced sample was unsorted PBMCs, obtained 0.1 years before starting antiretroviral therapy. These TCRs come from a man between 35 and 55 years old with HIV.

The V gene is TRBV27, the J gene TRBJ2-5, with a weak D call TRBD1 (5 bases). Looked up from germline, CDR1 is MNHEY and CDR2 is SMNVEV (reference sequence). CDR3 length equals 14 residues. V lost 6 bases to trimming and J lost 5 bases, with 16 bases between them. The CDR3 nucleotides are TGTGCCAGCAGACCAATCAGGGCTGGGGAGACCCAGTACTTC. Translating gives CASRPIRAGETQYF.

This chain links TRBV18 with TRBJ2-7; D gene uncertain. V was clipped by 2 bases and J by 0 bases, with 14 bases between them. The CDR3 runs 16 residues. CDR1 KGHSH and CDR2 LQKENI come from the germline V gene. The CDR3 DNA sequence: TGTGCCAGCTCACCAATTTCCACTGTTAACTCCTACGAGCAGTACTTC. It is translated as CASSPISTVNSYEQYF.

To note about this clone: Other nucleotide sequences in the sample specify the same CDR3. The chain combines TRBV2 with TRBJ2-7, with TRBD2 identical over 7 bases. Germline CDR1 reads SNHLY; CDR2 reads FYNNEI. V lost 7 bases and J lost 3; bases outside the gene matches: 3. This CDR3 region has 12 residues. The CDR3 DNA reads as TGTGCCAGCACGCTAGCGGACTACGAGCAGTACTTC. It is translated as CASTLADYEQYF. Complete variable domain (other parts from reference TRBV2 and TRBJ2-7): EPEVTQTPSHQVTQMGQEVILRCVPISNHLYFYWYRQILGQKVEFLVSFYNNEISEKSEIFDDQFSVERPDGSNFTLKIRSTKLEDSAMYFCASTLADYEQYFGPGTRLTVT.

This chain connects TRBV29-1 to TRBJ1-2; D is undetermined. Trimming took off 3 bases at V and 8 bases at J, with 13 bases between the two ends. The CDR3 sequence is 12 residues long. The germline CDR1 and CDR2 sequences are SQVTM and ANQGSEA. The CDR3 loop reads CSVDRGVGGYTF. In DNA, the CDR3 is TGCAGCGTTGACCGGGGAGTGGGGGGCTACACCTTC.

The chain uses TRBV19 and TRBJ1-5, with TRBD1 identical over 10 bases. Germline V CDR1 and CDR2: LNHDA, SQIVND (reference sequence). The CDR3 runs to 15 residues. Germline trimming cut 7 bases from V and 3 bases from J; bases unmatched to any gene: 6. This CDR3 is CASNGDRGNNQPQHF. The CDR3 DNA reads TGTGCCAGTAATGGGGACAGGGGCAACAATCAGCCCCAGCATTTT.

This clone showed up just a few times. Here the CDR3 DNA reads TGTGCCAGCAGCTTAGCGACAGGGGGTCATAGCAATCAGCCCCAGCATTTT. Protein sequence: CASSLATGGHSNQPQHF. The rearrangement uses TRBV7-2 and TRBJ1-5, with 9 nucleotides matching TRBD1. CDR1 and CDR2 (germline): SGHTA, FQGNSA. V gave up 0 bases and J gave up 0 bases; unmatched junction bases: 3. CDR3 size: 17 residues.

This chain connects TRBV7-9 to TRBJ2-2, with D hard to call. CDR1 and CDR2 (germline): SEHNR, FQNEAQ (reference sequence). The CDR3 has 14 residues. Trimming took off 1 base at V and 1 base at J, with 4 bases between the two ends. This CDR3 reads CASSLGQNTGELFF. CDR3 DNA sequence: TGTGCCAGCAGCTTAGGACAGAACACCGGGGAGCTGTTTTTT.

The rearrangement links TRBV5-4 to TRBJ2-7; a possible D gene is TRBD2 (7 bases). CDR1 is SGHNT, CDR2 YYREEE, per germline (reference sequence). Deletions cut 2 bases from V and 4 bases from J, with 10 bases between. The CDR3 spans 13 residues. The CDR3 nucleotides read TGTGCCAGCAGCTTCGGGGGGCAGTACGAGCAGTACTTC. Protein sequence: CASSFGGQYEQYF.

The V call is TRBV4-1, the J call TRBJ1-5; 9 bases map to TRBD1. CDR1 is MGHRA, CDR2 YSYEKL, per germline. The CDR3 is 16 residues long. V was pared by 4 bases and J by 6 bases, with 10 bases of the junction left unmatched. The CDR3 here is CASSPGTGSGGQPQHF. The CDR3 coding sequence is TGCGCCAGCAGCCCGGGGACAGGGTCGGGTGGTCAGCCCCAGCATTTT.

This clone turned up a few times. The V call is TRBV5-1, the J call TRBJ2-1, with D tentatively TRBD2 (6 bases). The CDR3 extends over 13 amino acids. Trimming cost V 3 bases and J 4 bases, with 8 bases left between them. Per the germline V gene, CDR1 is SGHRS and CDR2 is YFSETQ. CDR3: CASSSTRYNEQFF. The CDR3 DNA reads TGCGCCAGCAGCTCGACTAGGTACAATGAGCAGTTCTTC.

The chain combines TRBV5-1 with TRBJ1-1, with a possible D match to TRBD1 (5 bases). Trimming cost V 6 bases and J 6 bases, with 12 bases left between them. This CDR3 comprises 12 residues. Germline-derived CDR1 and CDR2 are SGHRS and YFSETQ. This chain's CDR3 is CASTGAGAEAFF. CDR3 nucleotide sequence: TGCGCCAGCACTGGGGCCGGGGCTGAAGCTTTCTTT.

The gene calls are TRBV18 and TRBJ2-7; 7 bases agree with TRBD1. With V trimmed by 3 bases and J by 3 bases, 2 bases remained unmatched. This CDR3 comprises 13 residues. Per the germline V gene, CDR1 is KGHSH and CDR2 is LQKENI. DNA of the CDR3: TGTGCCAGCTCACCCGGGACAGACTACGAGCAGTACTTC. It is translated as CASSPGTDYEQYF.

The chain is built from TRBV28 and TRBJ2-4; no clear D gene. Trimming took off 5 bases at V and 5 bases at J, with 7 bases between the two ends. Germline CDR1 and CDR2: MDHEN and SYDVKM. This CDR3 is 12 amino acids long. The CDR3 here is CASSESENIQYF. CDR3 DNA: TGTGCCAGCAGTGAGTCAGAAAACATTCAGTACTTC.

This chain's CDR3 is CASSVRGRGYEQYF. The CDR3 nucleotides read TGTGCCAGCAGCGTACGTGGGAGAGGTTACGAGCAGTACTTC. The chain uses TRBV9 and TRBJ2-7; a weak D match, TRBD2 (5 bases). V dropped 1 base and J dropped 4 bases, with 12 bases sitting between them. The CDR3 spans 14 residues. Germline CDR1 and CDR2: SGDLS and YYNGEE.

The chain uses TRBV7-2 and TRBJ2-2; maybe TRBD1 (6 bases). The CDR3 sequence is 16 residues long. Trimming stripped 2 bases from V and 6 bases from J, with 16 bases between. Germline V gene lookup returns CDR1 SGHTA and CDR2 FQGNSA. CDR3 nucleotide sequence: TGTGCCAGCAGCTTAACGGCAGGGGAAGTCTCCGGGGAGCTGTTTTTT. Encoded protein: CASSLTAGEVSGELFF.

The chain has TRBV18 and TRBJ2-5, with D unclear. The germline gives CDR1 KGHSH, CDR2 LQKENI. CDR3 length: 14 residues. The V end lost 6 bases, the J end lost 1 base, and 12 bases lay between the germline ends. In nucleotides, the CDR3 is TGTGCCAGCTCCCTGTCAAGGACCCAAGAGACCCAGTACTTC. It specifies CASSLSRTQETQYF. Combining the CDR3 with reference TRBV18 and TRBJ2-5 gives the whole variable domain NAGVMQNPRHLVRRRGQEARLRCSPMKGHSHVYWYRQLPEEGLKFMVYLQKENIIDESGMPKERFSAEFPKEGPSILRIQQVVRGDSAAYFCASSLSRTQETQYFGPGTRLLVL.

This clone appeared a few times. The chain has TRBV5-1 and TRBJ1-1, with unresolved D. The V and J ends lost 4 bases and 2 bases respectively, with 9 bases between them. Germline-derived CDR1 and CDR2 are SGHRS and YFSETQ. This CDR3 contains 13 residues. The CDR3 nucleotides are TGCGCCAGCAGCCCCGACGGAAACACTGAAGCTTTCTTT. It specifies CASSPDGNTEAFF.

V and J are TRBV7-9 and TRBJ2-3; 8 bases line up with TRBD1. The V segment lost 5 bases and the J segment 9 bases; nucleotides outside the gene matches: 13. Germline values: CDR1 SEHNR, CDR2 FQNEAQ (reference sequence). The CDR3 runs 15 residues. In nucleotides, the CDR3 is TGTGCCAGCAGCCAGGGGGCAGCTGGAACAAAGACGCAGTATTTT. This gives the protein CASSQGAAGTKTQYF.

The gene calls are TRBV25-1 and TRBJ2-1; D assignment may be TRBD1 or TRBD2 (5 bases each). The CDR3 runs to 16 residues. The V and J ends lost 1 base and 4 bases respectively, with 14 bases between them. Germline V gives CDR1 MGHDK, CDR2 SYGVNS. The DNA of the CDR3 is TGTGCCAGCAGTGAATTTGGGTCGGGACGGTACAATGAGCAGTTCTTC. This encodes CASSEFGSGRYNEQFF.

This sequence joins TRBV18 and TRBJ1-1, with 11 bases that match TRBD1. CDR1 and CDR2 from the germline V gene are KGHSH and LQKENI. This CDR3 has 13 residues. Germline trimming cut 5 bases from V and 10 bases from J; bases unmatched to any gene: 6. The CDR3 spells CASSSDRGQGAFF. CDR3 in DNA: TGTGCCAGCTCATCGGACAGGGGGCAAGGAGCTTTCTTT. The whole variable domain, remainder taken from reference TRBV18 and TRBJ1-1, is NAGVMQNPRHLVRRRGQEARLRCSPMKGHSHVYWYRQLPEEGLKFMVYLQKENIIDESGMPKERFSAEFPKEGPSILRIQQVVRGDSAAYFCASSSDRGQGAFFGQGTRLTVV.

The chain uses TRBV5-1 and TRBJ2-1; TRBD1 agrees at 7 bases. CDR1 SGHRS and CDR2 YFSETQ come from the germline V gene. V shed 4 bases, J shed 2 bases, and the junction held 9 bases outside the gene matches. The CDR3 totals 16 residues. In DNA, the CDR3 is TGCGCCAGCAGCGAATACGGGACAGAAGCCTACAATGAGCAGTTCTTC. Protein product: CASSEYGTEAYNEQFF. The full variable domain, in which reference TRBV5-1 and TRBJ2-1 provide the parts outside the CDR3, is KAGVTQTPRYLIKTRGQQVTLSCSPISGHRSVSWYQQTPGQGLQFLFEYFSETQRNKGNFPGRFSGRQFSNSRSEMNVSTLELGDSALYLCASSEYGTEAYNEQFFGPGTRLTVL.

This CDR3 reads CASSLQQGGRNEQFF. The CDR3 DNA reads as TGTGCCAGCAGCTTACAACAGGGGGGAAGGAATGAGCAGTTCTTC. The chain employs TRBV7-9 and TRBJ2-1; 8 bases line up with TRBD1. Germline V gene lookup returns CDR1 SEHNR and CDR2 FQNEAQ (reference sequence). V lost 2 bases and J lost 7; bases outside the gene matches: 7. This CDR3 has 15 residues. The full variable domain, its missing parts supplied by reference TRBV7-9 and TRBJ2-1, is DTGVSQNPRHKITKRGQNVTFRCDPISEHNRLYWYRQTLGQGPEFLTYFQNEAQLEKSRLLSDRFSAERPKGSFSTLEIQRTEQGDSAMYLCASSLQQGGRNEQFFGPGTRLTVL.

A remark on this clone: The same CDR3 also results from other DNA sequences found in this sample. This chain joins TRBV29-1 and TRBJ2-3; 7 bases fit TRBD2. The V gene's germline CDR1 is SQVTM and CDR2 ANQGSEA. The CDR3 sequence is 14 residues long. The CDR3 coding sequence is TGCAGTGTCGAGGGGACTACTAGCACAGATACGCAGTATTTT. It codes for CSVEGTTSTDTQYF.

In its sample, this clone ranks as large (0.1 to 1%). This sequence joins TRBV7-2 and TRBJ2-1, with 10 bases identical to TRBD2. V lost 3 bases and J lost 7; bases outside the gene matches: 3. CDR3 length: 14 residues. CDR1 is SGHTA, CDR2 FQGNSA, per germline. Here the CDR3 DNA reads TGTGCCAGCAGCTTGACTAGCGGGTGGAATGAGCAGTTCTTC. It encodes CASSLTSGWNEQFF. The complete variable domain, with remaining parts taken from reference TRBV7-2 and TRBJ2-1, reads GAGVSQSPSNKVTEKGKDVELRCDPISGHTALYWYRQSLGQGLEFLIYFQGNSAPDKSGLPSDRFSAERTGGSVSTLTIQRTQQEDSAVYLCASSLTSGWNEQFFGPGTRLTVL.

This clone was seen a few times. This chain joins TRBV7-2 and TRBJ2-7; no clear D. V was pared by 1 base and J by 4 bases, with 8 bases between. The germline gives CDR1 SGHTA, CDR2 FQGNSA. The CDR3 is 13 amino acids. The CDR3 reads CASSLVNRYEQYF. CDR3 DNA: TGTGCCAGCAGCTTAGTAAATAGATACGAGCAGTACTTC. Supplemented by reference TRBV7-2 and TRBJ2-7, the full variable domain reads GAGVSQSPSNKVTEKGKDVELRCDPISGHTALYWYRQSLGQGLEFLIYFQGNSAPDKSGLPSDRFSAERTGGSVSTLTIQRTQQEDSAVYLCASSLVNRYEQYFGPGTRLTVT.

The rearrangement links TRBV18 to TRBJ2-7; 9 positions match TRBD2. Germline values: CDR1 KGHSH, CDR2 LQKENI. This CDR3 comprises 13 residues. J was trimmed by 2 bases and V by 10 bases; bases with no gene match: 6. CDR3 DNA sequence: TGTGCCACCTCTAGCGGGGCGGCCTACGAGCAGTACTTC. This sequence encodes CATSSGAAYEQYF.

This chain links TRBV6-1 with TRBJ1-1; D gene ambiguous. The CDR3 has 11 amino acids. The V gene's germline CDR1 is MNHNS and CDR2 SASEGT. Trimming removed 6 bases from V and 0 bases from J, with 2 bases in between. CDR3 residues: CASRLNTEAFF. The CDR3 nucleotides read TGTGCCAGCAGGTTGAACACTGAAGCTTTCTTT.

This clone was counted a few times. J is TRBJ2-1 and V is TRBV9, with D unresolved. The germline V gene encodes CDR1 SGDLS and CDR2 YYNGEE. The CDR3 runs 15 residues. V shed 0 bases and J shed 2 bases, with 9 bases lying between them. CDR3 DNA: TGTGCCAGCAGCGTAGCTGGACCAGCCTACAATGAGCAGTTCTTC. This sequence encodes CASSVAGPAYNEQFF. The entire variable domain, with the rest obtained from reference TRBV9 and TRBJ2-1, is as follows: DSGVTQTPKHLITATGQRVTLRCSPRSGDLSVYWYQQSLDQGLQFLIQYYNGEERAKGNILERFSAQQFPDLHSELNLSSLELGDSALYFCASSVAGPAYNEQFFGPGTRLTVL.

The rearrangement uses TRBV7-9 and TRBJ2-1; D is possibly TRBD1 or TRBD2 (5 bases each). This CDR3 region has 12 residues. In germline, CDR1 is SEHNR, CDR2 FQNEAQ (reference sequence). Trimming shortened V by 3 bases and J by 8 bases, and 8 bases separated the two germline ends. The CDR3 spells CASSLGEYEQFF. In nucleotides, the CDR3 is TGTGCCAGCAGCTTGGGGGAGTATGAGCAGTTCTTC. The entire variable domain, with the rest obtained from reference TRBV7-9 and TRBJ2-1, is as follows: DTGVSQNPRHKITKRGQNVTFRCDPISEHNRLYWYRQTLGQGPEFLTYFQNEAQLEKSRLLSDRFSAERPKGSFSTLEIQRTEQGDSAMYLCASSLGEYEQFFGPGTRLTVL.

This chain joins TRBV6-1 and TRBJ2-3; D not certain. The CDR3 runs 13 residues. Trimming took off 3 bases at V and 2 bases at J, with 6 bases between the two ends. In germline, CDR1 is MNHNS, CDR2 SASEGT. For the CDR3, the DNA is TGTGCCAGCAGTGAGGGTCCCACAGATACGCAGTATTTT. Translated, it gives CASSEGPTDTQYF.